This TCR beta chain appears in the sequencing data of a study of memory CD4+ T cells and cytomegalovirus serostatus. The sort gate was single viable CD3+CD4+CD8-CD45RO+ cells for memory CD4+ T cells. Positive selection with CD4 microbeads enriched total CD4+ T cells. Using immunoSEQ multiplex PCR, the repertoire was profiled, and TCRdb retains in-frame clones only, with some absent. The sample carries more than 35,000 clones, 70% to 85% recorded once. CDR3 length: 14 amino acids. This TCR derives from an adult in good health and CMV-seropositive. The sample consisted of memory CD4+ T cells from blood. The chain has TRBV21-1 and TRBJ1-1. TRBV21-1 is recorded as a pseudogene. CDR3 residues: CASSKERVSTEAFF. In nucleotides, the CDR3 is TGTGCCAGCAGCAAAGAGCGGGTTAGCACTGAAGCTTTCTTT.